This T cell receptor beta chain was sequenced during a study of blood T cell repertoires in COVID-19. Study-level background: From the United States, Italy and Spain came samples of acute and convalescent COVID-19. T cells, B-cell-depleted T cells, or PBMCs supplied cDNA or gDNA.

As handled by the study authors: From reference gene primer amplification, estimates of nucleated cell counts were derived. Generated by immunoSEQ multiplex PCR, the TCRdb table keeps only in-frame clones and is missing some. Clone size and V and J calls were adopted from that table, with D and trimming inferred from the DNA. The sample has about 190,000 clones; over 80% are singletons. V was clipped by 8 bases and J by 4 bases; unmatched bases: 5. The germline gives CDR1 GTSNPN, CDR2 SVGIG (reference sequence). This CDR3 comprises 12 residues. In Seattle, patients joined the study during active infection and were tracked longitudinally.

The V gene is TRBV30, the J gene TRBJ1-2, with 9 positions matching TRBD1. This receptor was taken from a woman aged 55-70 years with COVID-19, enrolled during active disease. Source material: peripheral blood. The CDR3 DNA reads as TGTGCCGGAAAGACAGGGGGCTATGGCTACACCTTC. Its protein product is CAGKTGGYGYTF.